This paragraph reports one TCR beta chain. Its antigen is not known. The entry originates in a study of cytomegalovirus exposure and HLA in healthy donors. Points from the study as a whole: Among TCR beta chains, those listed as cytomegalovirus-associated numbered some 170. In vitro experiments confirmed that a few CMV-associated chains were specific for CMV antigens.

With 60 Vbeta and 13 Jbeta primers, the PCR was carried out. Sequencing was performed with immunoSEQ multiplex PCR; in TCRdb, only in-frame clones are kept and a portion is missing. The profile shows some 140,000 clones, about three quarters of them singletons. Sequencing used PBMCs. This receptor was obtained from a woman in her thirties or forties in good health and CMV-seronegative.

CDR3: CASSPGGARADTQYF. The DNA for the CDR3 is TGTGCCAGCTCCCCCGGCGGGGCTAGGGCAGATACGCAGTATTTT. J is TRBJ2-3 and V is TRBV18, with D possibly TRBD2 on 6 matching bases. Germline-derived CDR1 and CDR2 are KGHSH and LQKENI. The CDR3 consists of 15 residues. V was shortened by 6 bases and J by 4 bases, with 17 bases between the two germline ends.